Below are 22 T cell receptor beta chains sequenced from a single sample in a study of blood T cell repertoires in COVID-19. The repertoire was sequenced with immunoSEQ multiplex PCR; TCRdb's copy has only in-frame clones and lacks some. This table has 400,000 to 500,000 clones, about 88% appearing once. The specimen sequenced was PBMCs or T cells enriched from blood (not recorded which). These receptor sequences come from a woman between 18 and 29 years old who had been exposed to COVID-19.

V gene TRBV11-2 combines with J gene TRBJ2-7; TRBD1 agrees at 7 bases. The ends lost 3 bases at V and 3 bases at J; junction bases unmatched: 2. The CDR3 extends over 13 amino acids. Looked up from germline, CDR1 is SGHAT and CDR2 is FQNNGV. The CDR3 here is CASSLGQFYEQYF. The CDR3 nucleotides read TGTGCCAGCAGCTTGGGACAGTTCTACGAGCAGTACTTC.

The CDR3 sequence: CAISESNGIDQPQHF. CDR3 sequence (DNA): TGTGCCATCAGTGAGTCGAACGGGATCGATCAGCCCCAGCATTTT. The chain joins TRBV10-3 to TRBJ1-5; D unresolved. V was shortened by 0 bases and J by 5 bases, with 11 bases between the two germline ends. The CDR3 has 15 amino acids. The germline V gene encodes CDR1 ENHRY and CDR2 SYGVKD.

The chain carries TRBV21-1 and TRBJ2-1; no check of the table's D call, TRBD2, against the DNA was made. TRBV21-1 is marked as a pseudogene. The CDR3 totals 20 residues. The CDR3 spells CASSKAIPGLHFSSYNEQFF. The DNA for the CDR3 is TGTGCCAGCAGCAAAGCTATCCCGGGACTTCATTTTTCTAGTTACAATGAGCAGTTCTTC.

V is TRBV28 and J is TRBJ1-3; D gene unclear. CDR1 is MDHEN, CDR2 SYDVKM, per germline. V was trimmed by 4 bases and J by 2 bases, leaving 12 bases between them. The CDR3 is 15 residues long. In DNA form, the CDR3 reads TGTGCCAGCAGTTCCCGTGGGCAGGCTGGAAACACCATATATTTT. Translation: CASSSRGQAGNTIYF. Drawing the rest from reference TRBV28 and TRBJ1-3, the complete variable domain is DVKVTQSSRYLVKRTGEKVFLECVQDMDHENMFWYRQDPGLGLRLIYFSYDVKMKEKGDIPEGYSVSREKKERFSLILESASTNQTSMYLCASSSRGQAGNTIYFGEGSWLTVV.

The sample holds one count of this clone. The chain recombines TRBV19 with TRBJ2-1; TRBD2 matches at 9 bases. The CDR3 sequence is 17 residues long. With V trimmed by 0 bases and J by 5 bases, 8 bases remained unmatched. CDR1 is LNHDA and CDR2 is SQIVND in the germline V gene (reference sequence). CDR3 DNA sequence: TGTGCCAGTAGTATAGATCGAGGGCTAGCGGGAAACAATGAGCAGTTCTTC. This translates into CASSIDRGLAGNNEQFF.

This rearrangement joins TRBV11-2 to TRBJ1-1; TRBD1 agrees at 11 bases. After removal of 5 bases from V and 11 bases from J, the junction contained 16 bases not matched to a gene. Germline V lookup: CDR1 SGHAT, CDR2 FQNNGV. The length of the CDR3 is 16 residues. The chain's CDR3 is CASSPLGQGAGWRAFF. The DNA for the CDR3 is TGTGCCAGCAGCCCTTTAGGACAGGGGGCCGGATGGAGGGCTTTCTTT.

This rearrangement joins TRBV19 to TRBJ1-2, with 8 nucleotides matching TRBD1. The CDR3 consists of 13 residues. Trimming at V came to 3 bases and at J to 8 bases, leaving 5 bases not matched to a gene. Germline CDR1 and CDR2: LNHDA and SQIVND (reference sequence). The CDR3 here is CASSIGQGEGYTF. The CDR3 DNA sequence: TGTGCCAGTAGTATTGGACAGGGAGAAGGCTACACCTTC.

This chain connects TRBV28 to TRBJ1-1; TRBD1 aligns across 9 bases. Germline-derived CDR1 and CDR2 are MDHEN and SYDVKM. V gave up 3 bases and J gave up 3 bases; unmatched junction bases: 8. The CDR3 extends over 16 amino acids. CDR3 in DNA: TGTGCCAGCAGTTTGGGACAGGGCTTGGGGGACACTGAAGCTTTCTTT. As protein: CASSLGQGLGDTEAFF.

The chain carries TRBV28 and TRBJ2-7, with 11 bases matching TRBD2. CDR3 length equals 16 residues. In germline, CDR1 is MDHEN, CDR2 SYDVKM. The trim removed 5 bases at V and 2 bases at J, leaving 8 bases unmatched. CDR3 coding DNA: TGTGCCAGCAGTCCAGGGACTAGCGGTTCCCCCTACGAGCAGTACTTC. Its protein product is CASSPGTSGSPYEQYF. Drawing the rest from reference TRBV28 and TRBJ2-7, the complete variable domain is DVKVTQSSRYLVKRTGEKVFLECVQDMDHENMFWYRQDPGLGLRLIYFSYDVKMKEKGDIPEGYSVSREKKERFSLILESASTNQTSMYLCASSPGTSGSPYEQYFGPGTRLTVT.

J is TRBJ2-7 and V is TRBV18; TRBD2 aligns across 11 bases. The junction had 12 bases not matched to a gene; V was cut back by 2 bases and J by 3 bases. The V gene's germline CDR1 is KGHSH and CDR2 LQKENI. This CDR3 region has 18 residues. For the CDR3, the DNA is TGTGCCAGCTCACCAAAAGCTAGCGGGGGGTCTTACTACTACGAGCAGTACTTC. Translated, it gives CASSPKASGGSYYYEQYF.

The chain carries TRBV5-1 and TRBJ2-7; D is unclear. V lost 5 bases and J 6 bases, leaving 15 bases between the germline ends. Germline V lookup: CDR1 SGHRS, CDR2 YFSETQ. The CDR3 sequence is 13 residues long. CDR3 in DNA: TGCGCCAGCAGTGAGCAGGCGTCGTCCGAGCAGTACTTC. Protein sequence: CASSEQASSEQYF.

CDR3 DNA sequence: TGCAGCGTTGTTCCGGGGGGGACGTTGGACATTCAGTACTTC. It translates to CSVVPGGTLDIQYF. This chain joins TRBV29-1 and TRBJ2-4, with 8 nucleotides matching TRBD2. Per the germline V gene, CDR1 is SQVTM and CDR2 is ANQGSEA. V dropped 4 bases and J dropped 8; count of bases not matched to a gene: 10. CDR3 length: 14 residues.

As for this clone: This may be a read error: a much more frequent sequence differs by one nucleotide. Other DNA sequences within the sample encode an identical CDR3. CDR3 protein: CATSRGQDYNEQFF. The CDR3 coding sequence is TGTGCCACCAGCAGGGGACAGGATTACAATGAGCAGTTCTTC. V and J are TRBV15 and TRBJ2-1; 8 bases agree with TRBD1. The CDR3 is 14 amino acids. Germline V gene data show CDR1 as LNHNV and CDR2 as YYDKDF (reference sequence). V lost 3 bases to trimming and J lost 4 bases; unmatched junction nucleotides: 2.

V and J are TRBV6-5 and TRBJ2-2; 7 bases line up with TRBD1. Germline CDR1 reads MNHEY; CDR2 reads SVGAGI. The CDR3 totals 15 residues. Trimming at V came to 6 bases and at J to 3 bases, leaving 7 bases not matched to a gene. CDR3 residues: CASRTGDIYTGELFF. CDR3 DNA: TGTGCCAGCAGAACAGGGGACATCTACACCGGGGAGCTGTTTTTT.

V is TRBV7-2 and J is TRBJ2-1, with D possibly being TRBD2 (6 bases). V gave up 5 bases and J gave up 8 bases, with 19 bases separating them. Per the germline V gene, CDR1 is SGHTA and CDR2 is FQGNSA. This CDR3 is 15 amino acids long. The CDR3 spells CASSPQLPGLHEQFF. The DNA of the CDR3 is TGTGCCAGCAGCCCACAACTACCGGGACTTCATGAGCAGTTCTTC.

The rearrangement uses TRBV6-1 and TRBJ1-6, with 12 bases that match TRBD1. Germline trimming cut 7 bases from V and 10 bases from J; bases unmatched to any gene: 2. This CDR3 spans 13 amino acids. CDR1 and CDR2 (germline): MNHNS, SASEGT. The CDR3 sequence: CASTGTGGSPLHF. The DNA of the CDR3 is TGTGCCAGCACCGGGACAGGGGGCTCACCCCTCCACTTT.

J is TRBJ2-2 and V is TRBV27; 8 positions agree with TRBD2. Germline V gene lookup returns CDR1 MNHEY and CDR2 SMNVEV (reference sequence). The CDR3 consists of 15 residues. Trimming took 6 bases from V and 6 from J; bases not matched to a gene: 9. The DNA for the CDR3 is TGTGCCAGCAGGGAGGGACTAGGGAAGGCCGGGGAGCTGTTTTTT. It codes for CASREGLGKAGELFF.

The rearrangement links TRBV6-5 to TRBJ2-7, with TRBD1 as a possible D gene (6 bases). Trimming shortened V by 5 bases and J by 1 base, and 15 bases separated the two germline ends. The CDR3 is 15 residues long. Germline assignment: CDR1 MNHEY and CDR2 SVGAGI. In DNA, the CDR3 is TGTGCCAGCAGTCGACAGGACAAAACATCCTACGAGCAGTACTTC. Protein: CASSRQDKTSYEQYF.

The CDR3 sequence is CASSLDRGINEQFF. In DNA, the CDR3 is TGCGCCAGCAGCTTGGACAGGGGAATCAATGAGCAGTTCTTC. The chain combines TRBV5-1 with TRBJ2-1; 7 bases line up with TRBD1. Germline CDR1 reads SGHRS; CDR2 reads YFSETQ. The CDR3 consists of 14 residues. Trimming cost V 0 bases and J 6 bases; bases outside gene matches: 3. The whole variable domain, remainder taken from reference TRBV5-1 and TRBJ2-1, is KAGVTQTPRYLIKTRGQQVTLSCSPISGHRSVSWYQQTPGQGLQFLFEYFSETQRNKGNFPGRFSGRQFSNSRSEMNVSTLELGDSALYLCASSLDRGINEQFFGPGTRLTVL.

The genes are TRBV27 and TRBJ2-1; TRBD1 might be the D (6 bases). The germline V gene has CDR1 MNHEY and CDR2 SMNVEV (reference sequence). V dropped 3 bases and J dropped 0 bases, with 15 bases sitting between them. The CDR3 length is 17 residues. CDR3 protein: CASSFPGAGNSYNEQFF. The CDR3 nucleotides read TGTGCCAGCAGTTTTCCAGGGGCCGGAAACTCCTACAATGAGCAGTTCTTC.

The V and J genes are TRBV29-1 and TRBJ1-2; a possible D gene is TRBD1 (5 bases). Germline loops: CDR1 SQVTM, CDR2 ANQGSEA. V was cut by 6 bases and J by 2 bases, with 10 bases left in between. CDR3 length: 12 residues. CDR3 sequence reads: CSVPDSNYGYTF. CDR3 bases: TGCAGCGTCCCCGACAGCAACTATGGCTACACCTTC.

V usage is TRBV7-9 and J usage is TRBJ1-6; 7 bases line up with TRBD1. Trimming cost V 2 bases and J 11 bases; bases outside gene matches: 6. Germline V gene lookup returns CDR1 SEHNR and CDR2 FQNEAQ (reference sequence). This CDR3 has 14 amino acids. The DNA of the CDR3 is TGTGCCAGCAGCTTAATACAGGGGTCCACACCCCTCCACTTT. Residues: CASSLIQGSTPLHF.